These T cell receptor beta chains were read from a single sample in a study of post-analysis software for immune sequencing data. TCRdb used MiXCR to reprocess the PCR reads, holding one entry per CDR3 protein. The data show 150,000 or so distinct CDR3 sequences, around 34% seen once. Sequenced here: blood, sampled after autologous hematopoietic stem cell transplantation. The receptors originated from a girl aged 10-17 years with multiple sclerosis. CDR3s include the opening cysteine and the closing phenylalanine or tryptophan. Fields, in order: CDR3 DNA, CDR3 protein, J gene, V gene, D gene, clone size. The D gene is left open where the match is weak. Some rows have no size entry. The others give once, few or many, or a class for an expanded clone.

DNA: TGTGCCAGCAGCTCCGGGGGGACCTACGAGCAGTACTTC
CDR3: CASSSGGTYEQYF
J: TRBJ2-7
V: TRBV5-6
D: TRBD2
size: few

DNA: TGTGCCAGCAGGGCAACAGGGAATCAGCCCCAGCATTTT
CDR3: CASRATGNQPQHF
J: TRBJ1-5
V: TRBV12-3/TRBV12-4
D: NA
size: NA

DNA: TGTGCCATCAGTACAAGGACAGACAACACTGAAGCTTTCTTT
CDR3: CAISTRTDNTEAFF
J: TRBJ1-1
V: TRBV10-3
D: NA
size: NA

DNA: TGTGCCAGCAGCCCAGCGGGGGGGACTAGCATGGAGACCCAGTACTTC
CDR3: CASSPAGGTSMETQYF
J: TRBJ2-5
V: TRBV11-2
D: TRBD2
size: few

DNA: TGTGCCAGCAGATGGACAGGGGGCAGATTGCTGTTTTTT
CDR3: CASRWTGGRLLFF
J: TRBJ1-4
V: TRBV12-3/TRBV12-4
D: TRBD1
size: NA

DNA: TGTGCCAGCAGTTACAGCTCGGGTGAGGGTACGCAGTATTTT
CDR3: CASSYSSGEGTQYF
J: TRBJ2-3
V: TRBV6-6
D: NA
size: NA

DNA: TGTGCCAGCAGTTTAACAGGCTCCTACAATGAGCAGTTCTTC
CDR3: CASSLTGSYNEQFF
J: TRBJ2-1
V: TRBV27
D: NA
size: few

DNA: TGTGCCACCAGTGCCCGGGACGGAGGCGAGGACGAGCAGTACTTC
CDR3: CATSARDGGEDEQYF
J: TRBJ2-7
V: TRBV24-1
D: NA
size: NA

DNA: TGCAGCGTTCTCGAGACTGCAAGCCTCGGAGTCAATGAGCAGTTCTTC
CDR3: CSVLETASLGVNEQFF
J: TRBJ2-1
V: TRBV29-1
D: NA
size: NA

DNA: TGTGCCACCAGTGAGGGACTGGGGGATTGGGATGAGCAGTTCTTC
CDR3: CATSEGLGDWDEQFF
J: TRBJ2-1
V: TRBV24-1
D: NA
size: NA

DNA: TGCAGTGCTAGGAACGCCCAGGGTAAAGAGACCCAGTACTTC
CDR3: CSARNAQGKETQYF
J: TRBJ2-5
V: TRBV20-1
D: NA
size: few

DNA: TGTGCCAGCAGTCCCCAGACAGGGGGCGGTGGCTACACCTTC
CDR3: CASSPQTGGGGYTF
J: TRBJ1-2
V: TRBV28
D: TRBD1
size: few

DNA: TGTGCCAGCAGCAAGCTCAGCGGGAGCGGCCCACGTGAGCGGTTCTTC
CDR3: CASSKLSGSGPRERFF
J: TRBJ2-1
V: TRBV11-2
D: TRBD2
size: NA

DNA: TGTGCCATCAAACGGGCGGTGAACACTGAAGCTTTCTTT
CDR3: CAIKRAVNTEAFF
J: TRBJ1-1
V: TRBV10-3
D: NA
size: NA

DNA: TGCAGTGCTAGACCGGCAGGGAACCTGAACACTGAAGCTTTCTTT
CDR3: CSARPAGNLNTEAFF
J: TRBJ1-1
V: TRBV20-1
D: NA
size: NA

DNA: TGTGCCAGCAGCGTAGCTACTGGGGGGCTAGCGGGAGCCTCCGAGCAGTACTTC
CDR3: CASSVATGGLAGASEQYF
J: TRBJ2-7
V: TRBV9
D: TRBD2
size: NA

DNA: TGCGCCAGCAGCCAAGGTGGCGACAGCCGCAGCTCCTACAATGAGCAGTTCTTC
CDR3: CASSQGGDSRSSYNEQFF
J: TRBJ2-1
V: TRBV4-1
D: NA
size: NA

DNA: TGTGCCAGCAGCAGGCCGGGACAGCCCTACGAGCAGTACTTC
CDR3: CASSRPGQPYEQYF
J: TRBJ2-7
V: TRBV21-1
D: NA
size: few

DNA: TGTGCCAGCAGTCCGACAGGGGGTCCTGGCTACACCTTC
CDR3: CASSPTGGPGYTF
J: TRBJ1-2
V: TRBV27
D: TRBD1
size: few

DNA: TGTGCCAGCAGTTTATCAATTGCCGAGCAGTACTTC
CDR3: CASSLSIAEQYF
J: TRBJ2-7
V: TRBV28
D: NA
size: NA

DNA: TGCGCCAGCAGTGACGGGGGCGAGCAGTTCTTC
CDR3: CASSDGGEQFF
J: TRBJ2-1
V: TRBV10-1
D: NA
size: NA

DNA: TGTGCCAGCAGTTTATGGGGGGACTCTGGGGCCAACGTCCTGACTTTC
CDR3: CASSLWGDSGANVLTF
J: TRBJ2-6
V: TRBV28
D: NA
size: NA

DNA: TGTGCCAGCAGCTTATTTAGCGAGAGGACGTACAATGAGCAGTTCTTC
CDR3: CASSLFSERTYNEQFF
J: TRBJ2-1
V: TRBV7-6
D: NA
size: few

DNA: TGTGCCAGCAGTCCAGGGGGAGGCCCTTCTAGCACAGATACGCAGTATTTT
CDR3: CASSPGGGPSSTDTQYF
J: TRBJ2-3
V: TRBV27
D: NA
size: few

DNA: TGCAGTGCCACAGGACTAGCGGGGTACGAGCAGTACTTC
CDR3: CSATGLAGYEQYF
J: TRBJ2-7
V: TRBV20-1
D: TRBD2
size: NA

DNA: TGTGCCAGCAGCCACCGGGACTCGAGGTATCGGGAGACCCAGTACTTC
CDR3: CASSHRDSRYRETQYF
J: TRBJ2-5
V: TRBV7-9
D: NA
size: NA